One sample yielded the 9 T cell receptor beta chains listed below, sequenced in a study of control samples from healthy donors and cancer patients. This table comes from immunoSEQ multiplex PCR, and its TCRdb copy is limited to in-frame clones, with some not included. This table holds about 92,000 clones, 82% found once. Sequencing was performed on blood. The receptors derive from a woman aged 55-69 years in good health.

This clone has a single count. The V gene is TRBV28, the J gene TRBJ1-3; D not resolved. The CDR3 is 12 residues long. The germline V and J ends were trimmed by 2 bases and 7 bases, with 6 bases remaining between them. CDR1 is MDHEN, CDR2 SYDVKM, per germline. The chain's CDR3 is CASSLEDNTIYF. The CDR3 DNA is TGTGCCAGCAGTTTAGAGGACAACACCATATATTTT.

The rearrangement joins TRBV4-1 to TRBJ2-3, with TRBD2 identical over 13 bases. In germline, CDR1 is MGHRA, CDR2 YSYEKL. The CDR3 covers 21 residues. The ends lost 1 base at V and 2 bases at J; junction bases unmatched: 15. The CDR3 DNA is TGCGCCAGCAGCCAAGGGCCGGGACTAGCGGGATTTGGAGGGGTCACAGATACGCAGTATTTT. Protein sequence: CASSQGPGLAGFGGVTDTQYF.

The rearrangement uses TRBV9 and TRBJ2-2, with 16 bases identical to TRBD2. CDR1 and CDR2 (germline): SGDLS, YYNGEE. V was clipped by 3 bases and J by 5 bases; unmatched bases: 19. The CDR3 is made up of 22 amino acids. CDR3 sequence: CASSARLMTGTSGRGGTGELFF. The CDR3, as DNA: TGTGCCAGCAGCGCCCGTTTGATGACCGGGACTAGCGGGAGGGGCGGAACCGGGGAGCTGTTTTTT.

This sequence joins TRBV2 and TRBJ2-2; D possibly corresponds to TRBD2 (5 bases). The CDR3 totals 14 residues. Trimming shortened V by 3 bases and J by 5 bases, and 10 bases separated the two germline ends. The germline V gene has CDR1 SNHLY and CDR2 FYNNEI. The CDR3 here is CASSDTPGTGELFF. CDR3 nucleotides: TGTGCCAGCAGTGATACGCCGGGGACCGGGGAGCTGTTTTTT.

J is TRBJ1-2 and V is TRBV5-6; 9 nucleotides match TRBD1. This CDR3 comprises 14 residues. CDR1 is SGHDT and CDR2 is YYEEEE in the germline V gene. Germline trimming cut 0 bases from V and 6 bases from J; bases unmatched to any gene: 3. CDR3 sequence (DNA): TGTGCCAGCAGCTTGGAAGGGACAGGGCATGGCTACACCTTC. Residues: CASSLEGTGHGYTF.

V and J are TRBV28 and TRBJ2-6; the D gene is possibly TRBD1 (7 bases). The CDR3 consists of 15 residues. Trimming took 7 bases from V and 2 from J, leaving 12 bases between them. Germline CDR1 reads MDHEN; CDR2 reads SYDVKM. This chain's CDR3 is CASKEGAAGANVLTF. CDR3 DNA: TGTGCCAGCAAGGAGGGGGCCGCTGGGGCCAACGTCCTGACTTTC.

The chain joins TRBV19 to TRBJ2-5; perhaps TRBD1 as D (8 bases). Germline V CDR1 and CDR2: LNHDA, SQIVND (reference sequence). V was pared by 6 bases and J by 5 bases, with 19 bases between. The CDR3 spans 15 residues. The CDR3 loop is CASSRGQVGRETQYF. CDR3 DNA sequence: TGTGCCAGTAGCAGGGGACAGGTCGGGAGGGAGACCCAGTACTTC.

The chain combines TRBV6-5 with TRBJ1-5, with no clear D. CDR3 length: 15 amino acids. Between the trimmed V and J ends, which lost 5 bases and 4 bases, there was a span of 15 bases. Germline loops: CDR1 MNHEY, CDR2 SVGAGI. Here the CDR3 reads CASSRTGLANQPQHF. In DNA form, the CDR3 reads TGTGCCAGCAGTAGGACGGGTCTAGCGAATCAGCCCCAGCATTTT.

This clone was seen just once. This chain uses TRBV10-3 with TRBJ2-7, with 7 bases identical to TRBD1. The length of the CDR3 is 14 residues. The J segment lost 2 bases and the V segment lost 6 bases, leaving 7 bases of the junction unmatched. Per germline, CDR1 ENHRY and CDR2 SYGVKD. In DNA, the CDR3 is TGTGCCATCAGCTCAGACAGGGCTCCCTACGAGCAGTACTTC. It translates to CAISSDRAPYEQYF.